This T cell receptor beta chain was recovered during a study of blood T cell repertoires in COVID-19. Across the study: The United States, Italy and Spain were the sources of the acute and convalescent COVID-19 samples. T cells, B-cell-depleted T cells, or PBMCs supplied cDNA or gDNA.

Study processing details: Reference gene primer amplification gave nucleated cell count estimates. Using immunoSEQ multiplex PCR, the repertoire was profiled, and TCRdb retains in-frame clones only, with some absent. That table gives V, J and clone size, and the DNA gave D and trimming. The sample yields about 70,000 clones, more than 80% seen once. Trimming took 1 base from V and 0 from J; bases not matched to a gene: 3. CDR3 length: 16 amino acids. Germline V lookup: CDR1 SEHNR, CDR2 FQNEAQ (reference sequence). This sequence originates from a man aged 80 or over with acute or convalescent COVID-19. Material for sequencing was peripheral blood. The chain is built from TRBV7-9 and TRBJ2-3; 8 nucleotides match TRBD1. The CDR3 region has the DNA TGTGCCAGCAGCTTAGGCAGGGGGCCCAGCACAGATACGCAGTATTTT. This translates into CASSLGRGPSTDTQYF.